Presented here are 21 T cell receptor beta chains from one specimen sequenced in a study of T cell changes during pregnancy in multiple sclerosis (dated 2019 in TCRdb). Library construction relied on the immunoSEQ multiplex PCR assay. TCRdb stores this immuneACCESS table with in-frame sequences only. Part of the clones is absent; in the studies checked, under half of the shortfall reflects unresolved V genes, and no reason is known for the rest. Here the sample has tens of thousands of clones; about 93% occur a single time. In total, the top ten clones hold 0.45% to 0.55% of the sample. This sample comprised CD4+ T cells from peripheral blood mononuclear cells, obtained in the second trimester of pregnancy. The origin of the receptors is a female donor with multiple sclerosis, enrolled in a pregnancy study.

This clone has a handful of counts. V and J are TRBV18 and TRBJ1-3; possible D gene TRBD1, 6 bases. CDR3 length: 14 amino acids. Germline V gives CDR1 KGHSH, CDR2 LQKENI. V lost 2 bases and J 2 bases, leaving 7 bases between the germline ends. CDR3 loop: CASSPDRTGNTIYF. CDR3 bases: TGTGCCAGCTCACCAGACAGGACTGGAAACACCATATATTTT.

The chain uses TRBV7-9 and TRBJ2-7; D uncertain. The CDR3 totals 14 residues. The germline CDR1 and CDR2 sequences are SEHNR and FQNEAQ (reference sequence). V was trimmed by 5 bases and J by 6 bases, leaving 17 bases between them. CDR3 sequence (DNA): TGTGCCAGCAGCCCGACTGGAGAGGTCGGCGAGCAGTACTTC. Translating it yields CASSPTGEVGEQYF.

The chain carries TRBV6-6 and TRBJ1-4; the match to TRBD1 covers 8 bases. The CDR3 covers 15 residues. The germline gives CDR1 MNHNY, CDR2 SVGAGI (reference sequence). V was pared by 0 bases and J by 10 bases, with 7 bases of the junction left unmatched. This CDR3 reads CASSYSGGQVRKLFF. CDR3 DNA: TGTGCCAGCAGTTACTCCGGGGGACAGGTTAGAAAACTGTTTTTT.

In this sample, this clone turned up once. The V call is TRBV29-1, the J call TRBJ2-5, with D possibly matching TRBD1 (5 bases). V gave up 6 bases and J gave up 5 bases, with 10 bases separating them. Per the germline V gene, CDR1 is SQVTM and CDR2 is ANQGSEA. The CDR3 totals 11 residues. The CDR3 region has the DNA TGCAGCGTAGCAGGGTGGGAGACCCAGTACTTC. It encodes CSVAGWETQYF.

The chain couples TRBV30 to TRBJ2-1, with D unclear. The CDR3 is 14 amino acids. Trimming cost V 3 bases and J 0 bases, with 9 bases left between them. Per the germline V gene, CDR1 is GTSNPN and CDR2 is SVGIG (reference sequence). The CDR3: CAWRQASSYNEQFF. DNA for the CDR3: TGTGCCTGGAGGCAGGCCAGCTCCTACAATGAGCAGTTCTTC.

The chain employs TRBV11-3 and TRBJ2-1, with 11 bases matching TRBD2. Unmatched junction bases numbered 10, after V lost 0 bases and J lost 12 bases. Germline V gives CDR1 SGHNT, CDR2 YENEEA. This CDR3 has 16 amino acids. CDR3: CASSLDGSGRGNGQFF. The CDR3 bases are TGTGCCAGCAGCTTAGATGGTAGCGGGAGGGGTAACGGGCAGTTCTTC.

This clone was counted once. The V call is TRBV30, the J call TRBJ2-3; D might be TRBD2 (7 bases). The V gene lost 0 bases and the J gene lost 2 bases, with 9 bases spanning the gap. This CDR3 contains 14 residues. Germline CDR1 GTSNPN, CDR2 SVGIG (reference sequence). CDR3 protein: CAWSVGGATDTQYF. CDR3 DNA sequence: TGTGCCTGGAGTGTAGGGGGGGCCACAGATACGCAGTATTTT.

The chain couples TRBV19 to TRBJ1-2; no firm D call. The CDR3 consists of 11 residues. Between the trimmed V and J ends, which lost 11 bases and 2 bases, there was a span of 9 bases. The V gene's germline CDR1 is LNHDA and CDR2 SQIVND (reference sequence). The CDR3 DNA follows: TGTGCCGCCGGGTCCAACTATGGCTACACCTTC. This translates into CAAGSNYGYTF.

This chain connects TRBV4-1 to TRBJ2-5; 8 bases align to TRBD2. Germline CDR1 MGHRA, CDR2 YSYEKL. This CDR3 comprises 16 residues. V was pared by 1 base and J by 5 bases, with 9 bases of the junction left unmatched. The CDR3 nucleotides are TGCGCCAGCAGCCAAGGGCCAGCGGGAGTTGTGGAGACCCAGTACTTC. Its translation is CASSQGPAGVVETQYF.

This chain uses TRBV6-5 with TRBJ1-1; TRBD1 might be the D (6 bases). V gave up 7 bases and J gave up 5 bases, with 11 bases separating them. The V gene's germline CDR1 is MNHEY and CDR2 SVGAGI. This CDR3 contains 12 residues. Here the CDR3 DNA reads TGTGCCAGCACCCGCACAGGGACTGAAGCTTTCTTT. As protein: CASTRTGTEAFF.

The CDR3 here is CASSSRVYSNQPQHF. In DNA, the CDR3 is TGTGCCAGCAGTTCCAGGGTTTATAGCAATCAGCCCCAGCATTTT. The rearrangement links TRBV28 to TRBJ1-5; TRBD1 might be the D (5 bases). V gave up 4 bases and J gave up 0 bases, with 10 bases separating them. CDR3 length: 15 residues. The germline V gene encodes CDR1 MDHEN and CDR2 SYDVKM.

The chain carries TRBV5-1 and TRBJ2-2; TRBD1 matches at 7 bases. V was pared by 0 bases and J by 6 bases, with 8 bases of the junction left unmatched. This CDR3 is built from 16 residues. Germline V gives CDR1 SGHRS, CDR2 YFSETQ. The CDR3 DNA reads TGCGCCAGCAGCTTGGCCGTGACAGGGAGTGCCGGGGAGCTGTTTTTT. The encoded protein is CASSLAVTGSAGELFF. Based on the CDR3 plus reference TRBV5-1 and TRBJ2-2, the full variable domain is KAGVTQTPRYLIKTRGQQVTLSCSPISGHRSVSWYQQTPGQGLQFLFEYFSETQRNKGNFPGRFSGRQFSNSRSEMNVSTLELGDSALYLCASSLAVTGSAGELFFGEGSRLTVL.

The genes are TRBV19 and TRBJ1-2; the match to TRBD1 covers 7 bases. J lost 0 bases, V lost 3 bases, and 10 bases had no gene match. CDR3 length: 17 amino acids. Per the germline V gene, CDR1 is LNHDA and CDR2 is SQIVND (reference sequence). CDR3 amino acids: CASSIGQGGSTNYGYTF. In nucleotides, the CDR3 is TGTGCCAGTAGTATTGGCCAGGGGGGCAGTACTAACTATGGCTACACCTTC.

The V call is TRBV6-6, the J call TRBJ1-2, with 9 bases lining up with TRBD1. The germline V gene encodes CDR1 MNHNY and CDR2 SVGAGI (reference sequence). V shed 6 bases, J shed 4 bases, and the junction held 3 bases outside the gene matches. The CDR3 loop spans 13 amino acids. CDR3: CASRDRGGYGYTF. DNA for the CDR3: TGTGCCAGCAGAGACAGGGGGGGCTATGGCTACACCTTC.

Regarding this clone: The same CDR3 can be traced to other DNA sequences in this sample. The chain is built from TRBV18 and TRBJ2-3; D is ambiguous. Germline V gene data show CDR1 as KGHSH and CDR2 as LQKENI. The CDR3 contains 13 residues. With 0 bases removed from V and 3 bases from J, the gap between germline ends came to 4 bases. In DNA form, the CDR3 reads TGTGCCAGCTCACCACCGTCGACAGATACGCAGTATTTT. Protein sequence: CASSPPSTDTQYF.

The table lists this clone with a count of one. The CDR3 spells CASSFVAGRTKGANVLTF. In nucleotides, the CDR3 is TGTGCCAGCAGCTTTGTAGCGGGACGGACCAAGGGGGCCAACGTCCTGACTTTC. V is TRBV7-2 and J is TRBJ2-6; 8 bases map to TRBD2. V lost 3 bases and J lost 4; bases outside the gene matches: 11. The CDR3 runs to 18 residues. CDR1 is SGHTA, CDR2 FQGNSA, per germline.

The chain combines TRBV2 with TRBJ2-2, with D unclear. Deletions cut 6 bases from V and 2 bases from J, with 7 bases between. The germline CDR1 and CDR2 sequences are SNHLY and FYNNEI. CDR3 length: 13 residues. CDR3 bases: TGTGCCAGCAGGCCCTATAACACCGGGGAGCTGTTTTTT. Its protein product is CASRPYNTGELFF.

V and J are TRBV29-1 and TRBJ1-1; a possible D gene is TRBD1 (5 bases). V was cut by 4 bases and J by 4 bases, with 13 bases left in between. The CDR3 is 13 residues long. Germline CDR1 is SQVTM and CDR2 is ANQGSEA. In DNA form, the CDR3 reads TGCAGCGTTGTCGAGACAAGGGGCACTGAAGCTTTCTTT. Encoded protein: CSVVETRGTEAFF.

This clone was counted a single time. This chain joins TRBV11-2 and TRBJ2-2, with D perhaps matching TRBD1 (6 bases). Trimming shortened V by 5 bases and J by 5 bases, and 18 bases separated the two germline ends. The CDR3 contains 16 residues. Germline V CDR1 and CDR2: SGHAT, FQNNGV. CDR3 in amino acids: CASSGITGNSTGELFF. CDR3 nucleotide sequence: TGTGCCAGCAGCGGAATAACAGGGAATTCAACCGGGGAGCTGTTTTTT.

J is TRBJ2-3 and V is TRBV9; tentative D call: TRBD1 (5 bases). V was cut by 3 bases and J by 4 bases, with 15 bases left in between. There are 15 residues in the CDR3. CDR1 and CDR2 (germline): SGDLS, YYNGEE. Here the CDR3 reads CASSESLGPADTQYF. CDR3 nucleotide sequence: TGTGCCAGCAGCGAAAGTTTGGGGCCCGCAGATACGCAGTATTTT.

This sequence joins TRBV7-2 and TRBJ2-5; 11 nucleotides line up with TRBD2. The germline CDR1 and CDR2 sequences are SGHTA and FQGNSA. The CDR3 is made up of 16 amino acids. The V and J ends lost 5 bases and 1 base, in that order; junction bases with no gene match: 6. The CDR3 DNA is TGTGCCAGCAGCCTCAGACTAGCGGGATTCCAAGAGACCCAGTACTTC. This codes for CASSLRLAGFQETQYF. The variable domain in full, with the rest retrieved from reference TRBV7-2 and TRBJ2-5, is GAGVSQSPSNKVTEKGKDVELRCDPISGHTALYWYRQSLGQGLEFLIYFQGNSAPDKSGLPSDRFSAERTGGSVSTLTIQRTQQEDSAVYLCASSLRLAGFQETQYFGPGTRLLVL.